These 3 T cell receptor beta chains share one sample of origin, sequenced in a study of T cell responses to AZD1222 COVID-19 vaccine. Data came from immunoSEQ multiplex PCR; TCRdb stores just in-frame clones and leaves some out. The sample has about 97,000 clones; 90% are singletons. The specimen was peripheral blood, collected on day 0 of AZD1222 vaccination. These receptors all come from an adult in good health.

The gene calls are TRBV19 and TRBJ1-2, with D tentatively TRBD1 (5 bases). CDR1 is LNHDA and CDR2 is SQIVND in the germline V gene (reference sequence). Trimming stripped 8 bases from V and 0 bases from J, with 16 bases between. The CDR3 runs 15 residues. This CDR3 reads CASSTGAEANYGYTF. Written as DNA, the CDR3 is TGTGCCAGTTCCACTGGGGCGGAGGCTAACTATGGCTACACCTTC.

V is TRBV3-1 (or the pseudogene TRBV3-2) and J is TRBJ1-2; the D is unclear. Per the germline V gene, CDR1 is LGHDT and CDR2 is YNNKEL (reference sequence). CDR3 length equals 15 residues. V shed 1 base and J shed 7 bases, with 16 bases lying between them. Here the CDR3 reads CASSQVAWVSAGYTF. CDR3 bases: TGTGCCAGCAGCCAAGTAGCCTGGGTTTCAGCTGGCTACACCTTC.

The genes are TRBV3-1 (or the pseudogene TRBV3-2) and TRBJ1-2, with 7 bases fitting TRBD1. V was pared by 0 bases and J by 3 bases, with 10 bases of the junction left unmatched. CDR1 and CDR2 (germline): LGHDT, YNNKEL (reference sequence). The CDR3 totals 17 residues. CDR3 coding DNA: TGTGCCAGCAGCCAAGACGGTGGAACAGGGGCTTACTATGGCTACACCTTC. Protein sequence: CASSQDGGTGAYYGYTF.